This T cell receptor beta chain was documented in a study of tumor-infiltrating lymphocytes in localized non-small cell lung cancer. Findings of the study overall: Tumors had more T cell infiltration than uninvolved lung, per TCRbeta sequencing and CD3 counts.

A note on this clone: Its antigen is undetermined.

Generated by immunoSEQ multiplex PCR, the TCRdb table keeps only in-frame clones and is missing some. The sample includes some 15,000 clones, roughly four fifths of them seen just once. The sample was lung tumor tissue. The source is a human donor with non-small cell lung cancer.

The CDR3 is CASSVTLREAFF. Written as DNA, the CDR3 is TGTGCCAGCAGCGTAACACTGCGTGAAGCTTTCTTT. The rearrangement links TRBV9 to TRBJ1-1, with D hard to call. This CDR3 has 12 amino acids. Germline V gives CDR1 SGDLS, CDR2 YYNGEE. Between the trimmed V and J ends, which lost 1 base and 7 bases, there was a span of 8 bases.